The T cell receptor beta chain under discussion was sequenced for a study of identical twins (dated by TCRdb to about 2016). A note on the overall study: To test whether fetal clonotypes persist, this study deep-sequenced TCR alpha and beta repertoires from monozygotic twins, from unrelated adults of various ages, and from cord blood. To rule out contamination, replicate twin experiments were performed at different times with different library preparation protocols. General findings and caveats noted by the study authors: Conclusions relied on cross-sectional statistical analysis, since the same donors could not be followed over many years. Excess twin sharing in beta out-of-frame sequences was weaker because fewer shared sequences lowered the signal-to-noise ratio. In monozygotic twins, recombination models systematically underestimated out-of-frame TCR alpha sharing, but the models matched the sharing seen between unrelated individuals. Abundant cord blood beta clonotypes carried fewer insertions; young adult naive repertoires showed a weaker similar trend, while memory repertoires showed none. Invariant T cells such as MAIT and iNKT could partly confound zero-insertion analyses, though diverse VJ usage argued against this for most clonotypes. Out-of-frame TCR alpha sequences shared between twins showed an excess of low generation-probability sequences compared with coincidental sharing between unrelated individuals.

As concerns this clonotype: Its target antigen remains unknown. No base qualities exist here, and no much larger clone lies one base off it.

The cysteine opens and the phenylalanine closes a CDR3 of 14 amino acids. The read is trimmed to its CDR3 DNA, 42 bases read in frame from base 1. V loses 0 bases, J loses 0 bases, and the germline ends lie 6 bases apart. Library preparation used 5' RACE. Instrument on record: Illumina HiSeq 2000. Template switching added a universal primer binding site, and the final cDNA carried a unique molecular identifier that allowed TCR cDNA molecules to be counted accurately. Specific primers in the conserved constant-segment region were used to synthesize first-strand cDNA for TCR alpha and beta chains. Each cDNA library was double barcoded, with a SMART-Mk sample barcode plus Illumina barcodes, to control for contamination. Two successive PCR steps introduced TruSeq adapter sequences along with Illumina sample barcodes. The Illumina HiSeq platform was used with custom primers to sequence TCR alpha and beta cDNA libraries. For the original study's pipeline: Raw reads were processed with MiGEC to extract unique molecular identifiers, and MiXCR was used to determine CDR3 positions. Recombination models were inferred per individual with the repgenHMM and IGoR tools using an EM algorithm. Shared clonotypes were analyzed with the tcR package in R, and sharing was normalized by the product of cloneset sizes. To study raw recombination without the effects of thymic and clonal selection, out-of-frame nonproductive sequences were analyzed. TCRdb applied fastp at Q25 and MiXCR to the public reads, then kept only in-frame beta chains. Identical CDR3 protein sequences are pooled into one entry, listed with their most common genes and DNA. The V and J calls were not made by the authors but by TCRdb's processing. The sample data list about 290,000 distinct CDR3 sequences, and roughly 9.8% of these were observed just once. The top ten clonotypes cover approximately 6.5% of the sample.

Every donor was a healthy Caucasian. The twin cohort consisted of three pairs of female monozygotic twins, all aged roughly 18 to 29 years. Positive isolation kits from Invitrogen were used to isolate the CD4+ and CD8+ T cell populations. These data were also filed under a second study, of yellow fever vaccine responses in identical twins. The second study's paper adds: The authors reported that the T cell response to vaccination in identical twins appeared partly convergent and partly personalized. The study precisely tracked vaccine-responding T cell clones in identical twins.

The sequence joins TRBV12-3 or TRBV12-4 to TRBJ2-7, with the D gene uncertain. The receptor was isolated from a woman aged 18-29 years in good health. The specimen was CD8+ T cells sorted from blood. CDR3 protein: CASSLAHLSYEQYF. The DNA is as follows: TGTGCCAGCAGTTTAGCGCATCTCTCCTACGAGCAGTACTTC.